This TCR beta chain appears in the sequencing data of a study of cytomegalovirus exposure and HLA in healthy donors. General observations from the study: CMV serostatus stood as the only immune exposure information on hand. In a later analysis, common viral pathogens appeared linked to several of the most significant clusters. In vitro, three CMV-associated chains proved specific for CMV antigens.

Researchers ran the PCR with 60 Vbeta and 13 Jbeta primers. TCRdb's table, derived via immunoSEQ multiplex PCR, lists solely in-frame clones and lacks some. The profile shows around 140,000 clones, around four fifths of them singletons. Concerning this clone itself: Its matching antigen is unknown.

The CDR3 covers 14 residues. With 5 bases clipped from V and 3 bases from J, the junction kept 6 bases outside the gene matches. CDR1 and CDR2 (germline): MDHEN, SYDVKM. This TCR was recovered from a woman aged 50 to 60 in good health and CMV-seropositive. The chain combines TRBV28 with TRBJ2-7, with TRBD1 matching 8 bases. Sequenced input: PBMCs. CDR3: CASSIQGGRYEQYF. Written as DNA, the CDR3 is TGTGCCAGCAGTATACAGGGGGGTCGCTACGAGCAGTACTTC.